This T cell receptor (beta chain) was recovered during a study of blood T cell repertoires in COVID-19. Across the study: Sources were T cells, B-cell-depleted T cells, or PBMCs; the material itself was cDNA or gDNA.

Germline assignment: CDR1 DFQATT and CDR2 SNEGSKA (reference sequence). V was cut by 7 bases and J by 1 base, with 7 bases left in between. The CDR3 spans 11 residues. Source study methods: Estimates of nucleated cell counts were drawn from the amplification of reference gene primers. Clones were read by immunoSEQ multiplex PCR, and TCRdb kept only the in-frame ones, dropping some. Clonal size and the V and J genes are those of that table, whereas D and trimming came from the DNA. The sample records roughly 130,000 clones, more than 75% being singletons. Source material: peripheral blood. The chain couples TRBV20-1 to TRBJ2-5; D ambiguous. The sequence derives from an older woman with acute or convalescent COVID-19. The CDR3 region is CSVQIQETQYF. The CDR3 bases are TGCAGTGTTCAGATCCAAGAGACCCAGTACTTC.